These 5 T cell receptor beta chains were sequenced from one sample in a study of graft-versus-host responses after intestinal transplantation. The method was immunoSEQ multiplex PCR; TCRdb's version includes in-frame clones alone and lacks a portion of them. The data hold 95,000 to 110,000 clones, with approximately 90% observed a single time. These receptors lack a known antigen. The source was unstimulated CD4+ T cells sorted from spleen or lymph node cells, collected before transplant. The receptor source for this set is a human donor who was the organ donor for an intestinal transplant.

This clone has a single count. The J gene is TRBJ2-7, the V gene TRBV30; possible D gene TRBD1, 7 bases. Between the trimmed V and J ends, which lost 4 bases and 4 bases, there was a span of 14 bases. The CDR3 has 13 amino acids. CDR1 and CDR2 from the germline V gene are GTSNPN and SVGIG (reference sequence). The DNA for the CDR3 is TGTGCCTGGAAGGCAGGGGGGCAATACGAGCAGTACTTC. It codes for CAWKAGGQYEQYF.

In this sample, this clone turned up a few times. The chain joins TRBV5-1 to TRBJ2-1; 7 nucleotides align to TRBD2. V lost 4 bases and J lost 0; bases outside the gene matches: 7. CDR1 is SGHRS, CDR2 YFSETQ, per germline. There are 16 residues in the CDR3. The CDR3: CASSRGERSSYNEQFF. The DNA of the CDR3 is TGCGCCAGCAGCCGGGGGGAGAGAAGCTCCTACAATGAGCAGTTCTTC.

The V call is TRBV5-4, the J call TRBJ1-2, with D uncertain. Germline values: CDR1 SGHNT, CDR2 YYREEE (reference sequence). V was pared by 2 bases and J by 4 bases, with 15 bases between. The CDR3 is 15 residues long. The CDR3 DNA reads as TGTGCCAGCAGCTTATCAGCGACACCGATCTATGGCTACACCTTC. It specifies CASSLSATPIYGYTF.

The gene calls are TRBV25-1 and TRBJ2-7; 11 bases line up with TRBD1. From germline, CDR1 is MGHDK and CDR2 SYGVNS. This CDR3 region has 13 residues. V lost 8 bases to trimming and J lost 2 bases; unmatched junction nucleotides: 2. The chain's CDR3 is CASSGQGAYEQYF. In DNA, the CDR3 is TGTGCCAGCTCGGGACAGGGGGCCTACGAGCAGTACTTC.

The rearrangement uses TRBV10-3 and TRBJ2-5; TRBD2 matches at 11 bases. The J call may be mistaken, given a closer DNA end match to TRBJ2-7. The CDR3 totals 14 residues. Germline V gene data show CDR1 as ENHRY and CDR2 as SYGVKD. CDR3: CATATSGGTYEQYF. CDR3 bases: TGTGCCACCGCCACTAGCGGGGGTACCTACGAGCAGTACTTC.